The 16 T cell receptor beta chains below all came from one sample that was sequenced in a study of T cells after yellow fever vaccination. TCRdb passed the 5' RACE reads through MiXCR, listing each CDR3 protein once. This table has approximately 140,000 distinct CDR3 sequences, roughly 8.2% appearing once. The sample here was CD4+ T cells sorted from PBMCs, taken 5 days after the yellow fever booster vaccination. The receptors come from a man aged 25-40 years who received the YFV17D yellow fever vaccine.

The sample holds many counts of this clonotype. J is TRBJ2-2 and V is TRBV4-3; D is ambiguous. The CDR3 extends over 14 amino acids. The V end lost 4 bases, the J end lost 2 bases, and 8 bases lay between the germline ends. Germline V CDR1 and CDR2: LGHNA, YSLEER. The CDR3 spells CASSLNRNTGELFF. CDR3 DNA sequence: TGCGCCAGCAGCCTGAACCGCAACACCGGGGAGCTGTTTTTT.

At least ten counts were recorded for this clonotype. The rearrangement links TRBV10-3 to TRBJ2-1; TRBD2 matches at 12 bases. Germline V CDR1 and CDR2: ENHRY, SYGVKD. V was clipped by 4 bases and J by 0 bases; unmatched bases: 10. This CDR3 is built from 19 residues. The CDR3 here is CAISGGLAGPESSYNEQFF. The DNA of the CDR3 is TGTGCCATCAGTGGGGGACTAGCGGGTCCTGAGAGCTCCTACAATGAGCAGTTCTTC.

This clonotype was found many times. The genes are TRBV20-1 and TRBJ2-1; the match to TRBD1 covers 8 bases. Unmatched junction bases numbered 12, after V lost 5 bases and J lost 6 bases. Looked up from germline, CDR1 is DFQATT and CDR2 is SNEGSKA (reference sequence). The CDR3 loop spans 15 amino acids. The DNA for the CDR3 is TGCAGTGCTCCCTCCGGGACAGGAGGTTTCAATGAGCAGTTCTTC. As protein: CSAPSGTGGFNEQFF.

This clonotype showed up many times. The chain combines TRBV6-1 with TRBJ2-3, with D perhaps matching TRBD2 (5 bases). CDR3 size: 14 residues. Trimming pared 6 bases from V and 2 bases from J, leaving 12 bases between. The V gene's germline CDR1 is MNHNS and CDR2 SASEGT. This chain's CDR3 is CASRRLAYTDTQYF. The CDR3 nucleotides are TGTGCCAGCAGACGTCTAGCCTACACAGATACGCAGTATTTT.

This clonotype was recorded at least ten times. The chain uses TRBV18 and TRBJ2-6, with 7 nucleotides matching TRBD2. This CDR3 region has 21 residues. The germline CDR1 and CDR2 sequences are KGHSH and LQKENI. Losses at the gene ends were 0 bases for V and 0 bases for J; bases not matched to a gene: 14. CDR3 residues: CASSPPIGGGGLSSGANVLTF. The CDR3 DNA follows: TGTGCCAGCTCACCACCGATTGGGGGGGGAGGCCTCAGCTCTGGGGCCAACGTCCTGACTTTC. The full variable domain, completed using reference TRBV18 and TRBJ2-6, is NAGVMQNPRHLVRRRGQEARLRCSPMKGHSHVYWYRQLPEEGLKFMVYLQKENIIDESGMPKERFSAEFPKEGPSILRIQQVVRGDSAAYFCASSPPIGGGGLSSGANVLTFGAGSRLTVL.

Worth noting for this clonotype: A junction boundary mismatches the germline segment, possibly from a read error. V gene TRBV7-7 combines with J gene TRBJ2-1; tentative D call: TRBD2 (6 bases). The CDR3 consists of 13 residues. From germline, CDR1 is SSHAT and CDR2 FNYEAQ (reference sequence). CDR3 sequence: CASSLKLAAEQFF. The CDR3, as DNA: TGTGCTAGCAGCTTAAAACTAGCTGCTGAGCAGTTCTTC.

The sample holds many counts of this clonotype. The chain carries TRBV2 and TRBJ1-1; D gene unclear. Germline V gene lookup returns CDR1 SNHLY and CDR2 FYNNEI. The CDR3 sequence is 14 residues long. The germline V and J ends were trimmed by 6 bases and 0 bases, with 11 bases remaining between them. The CDR3 is CASSRRSMNTEAFF. CDR3 bases: TGTGCCAGCAGCCGACGATCGATGAACACTGAAGCTTTCTTT.

This clonotype was detected ten times or more. V gene TRBV7-3 combines with J gene TRBJ2-1; no firm D call. Trimming shortened V by 5 bases and J by 7 bases, and 6 bases separated the two germline ends. The CDR3 runs to 11 residues. The V gene's germline CDR1 is SGHTA and CDR2 FQGTGA. The DNA for the CDR3 is TGTGCCAGCAGCCCACCAAATGAGCAGTTCTTC. This translates into CASSPPNEQFF.

The rearrangement joins TRBV19 to TRBJ2-7, with 8 nucleotides matching TRBD2. The CDR3 is 14 residues long. The V and J ends lost 11 bases and 0 bases, in that order; junction bases with no gene match: 9. CDR1 LNHDA and CDR2 SQIVND come from the germline V gene (reference sequence). The CDR3 loop is CASPGGAPSYEQYF. CDR3 bases: TGTGCCTCCCCCGGGGGGGCTCCCTCCTACGAGCAGTACTTC.

With regard to this clonotype: A much more abundant neighbour one base away suggests this may be a read error. The V gene is TRBV9, the J gene TRBJ2-1; possible D gene TRBD2, 6 bases. There are 16 residues in the CDR3. CDR1 SGDLS and CDR2 YYNGEE come from the germline V gene. CDR3 sequence (DNA): TGTGCCAGCAGCGTAACGGTGGGAGGCCTCTACAATGCGCAGTTCTTC. It translates to CASSVTVGGLYNAQFF.

This clonotype has a count of ten or more. The V and J genes are TRBV5-1 and TRBJ2-1, with TRBD2 matching over 11 bases. The CDR3 spans 16 residues. Germline V lookup: CDR1 SGHRS, CDR2 YFSETQ. V trimming: 4 bases; J trimming: 5 bases; junction bases outside the gene matches: 8. The CDR3 sequence is CASSTGGTSGHNEQFF. CDR3 nucleotide sequence: TGCGCCAGCAGCACAGGGGGGACTAGCGGTCACAATGAGCAGTTCTTC. The variable domain in full, with the rest retrieved from reference TRBV5-1 and TRBJ2-1, is KAGVTQTPRYLIKTRGQQVTLSCSPISGHRSVSWYQQTPGQGLQFLFEYFSETQRNKGNFPGRFSGRQFSNSRSEMNVSTLELGDSALYLCASSTGGTSGHNEQFFGPGTRLTVL.

This chain uses TRBV6-5 with TRBJ2-7, with D unclear. The germline CDR1 and CDR2 sequences are MNHEY and SVGAGI. The CDR3 has 11 amino acids. The V end was cut by 7 bases, the J end by 5 bases, with 9 bases between. This CDR3 is CASTHGNEQYF. CDR3 nucleotides: TGTGCCAGCACCCACGGAAACGAGCAGTACTTC.

At least ten counts were recorded for this clonotype. CDR3: CASSPSGTVNSPLHF. DNA for the CDR3: TGTGCCAGCTCACCATCCGGGACAGTAAATTCACCCCTCCACTTT. The chain uses TRBV18 and TRBJ1-6; TRBD1 matches 7 bases. This CDR3 region has 15 residues. Looked up from germline, CDR1 is KGHSH and CDR2 is LQKENI. The trim removed 2 bases at V and 7 bases at J, leaving 5 bases unmatched.

J is TRBJ2-7 and V is TRBV25-1; D is undetermined. The germline gives CDR1 MGHDK, CDR2 SYGVNS. V lost 1 base and J 2 bases, leaving 12 bases between the germline ends. CDR3 length: 15 amino acids. The CDR3 sequence: CASSESGSPTYEQYF. The CDR3 coding sequence is TGTGCCAGCAGTGAATCAGGCAGCCCGACCTACGAGCAGTACTTC.

The chain links TRBV5-1 to TRBJ2-3; no definite D call. Germline CDR1 SGHRS, CDR2 YFSETQ. Trimming cost V 0 bases and J 5 bases, with 13 bases left between them. The length of the CDR3 is 15 residues. The CDR3 loop reads CASSLGGARGDTQYF. The CDR3 DNA is TGCGCCAGCAGCTTGGGCGGAGCCCGCGGAGATACGCAGTATTTT. Variable domain in full (rest from reference TRBV5-1 and TRBJ2-3): KAGVTQTPRYLIKTRGQQVTLSCSPISGHRSVSWYQQTPGQGLQFLFEYFSETQRNKGNFPGRFSGRQFSNSRSEMNVSTLELGDSALYLCASSLGGARGDTQYFGPGTRLTVL.

This clonotype was counted ten times or more. The J gene is TRBJ2-3, the V gene TRBV4-2, with 7 nucleotides matching TRBD2. The junction had 13 bases not matched to a gene; V was cut back by 4 bases and J by 0 bases. The length of the CDR3 is 18 residues. Germline values: CDR1 LGHNA, CDR2 YNFKEQ. The CDR3 reads CASSPRESGTTSTDTQYF. The CDR3 DNA follows: TGTGCCAGCAGCCCAAGGGAGAGCGGGACCACTAGCACAGATACGCAGTATTTT.